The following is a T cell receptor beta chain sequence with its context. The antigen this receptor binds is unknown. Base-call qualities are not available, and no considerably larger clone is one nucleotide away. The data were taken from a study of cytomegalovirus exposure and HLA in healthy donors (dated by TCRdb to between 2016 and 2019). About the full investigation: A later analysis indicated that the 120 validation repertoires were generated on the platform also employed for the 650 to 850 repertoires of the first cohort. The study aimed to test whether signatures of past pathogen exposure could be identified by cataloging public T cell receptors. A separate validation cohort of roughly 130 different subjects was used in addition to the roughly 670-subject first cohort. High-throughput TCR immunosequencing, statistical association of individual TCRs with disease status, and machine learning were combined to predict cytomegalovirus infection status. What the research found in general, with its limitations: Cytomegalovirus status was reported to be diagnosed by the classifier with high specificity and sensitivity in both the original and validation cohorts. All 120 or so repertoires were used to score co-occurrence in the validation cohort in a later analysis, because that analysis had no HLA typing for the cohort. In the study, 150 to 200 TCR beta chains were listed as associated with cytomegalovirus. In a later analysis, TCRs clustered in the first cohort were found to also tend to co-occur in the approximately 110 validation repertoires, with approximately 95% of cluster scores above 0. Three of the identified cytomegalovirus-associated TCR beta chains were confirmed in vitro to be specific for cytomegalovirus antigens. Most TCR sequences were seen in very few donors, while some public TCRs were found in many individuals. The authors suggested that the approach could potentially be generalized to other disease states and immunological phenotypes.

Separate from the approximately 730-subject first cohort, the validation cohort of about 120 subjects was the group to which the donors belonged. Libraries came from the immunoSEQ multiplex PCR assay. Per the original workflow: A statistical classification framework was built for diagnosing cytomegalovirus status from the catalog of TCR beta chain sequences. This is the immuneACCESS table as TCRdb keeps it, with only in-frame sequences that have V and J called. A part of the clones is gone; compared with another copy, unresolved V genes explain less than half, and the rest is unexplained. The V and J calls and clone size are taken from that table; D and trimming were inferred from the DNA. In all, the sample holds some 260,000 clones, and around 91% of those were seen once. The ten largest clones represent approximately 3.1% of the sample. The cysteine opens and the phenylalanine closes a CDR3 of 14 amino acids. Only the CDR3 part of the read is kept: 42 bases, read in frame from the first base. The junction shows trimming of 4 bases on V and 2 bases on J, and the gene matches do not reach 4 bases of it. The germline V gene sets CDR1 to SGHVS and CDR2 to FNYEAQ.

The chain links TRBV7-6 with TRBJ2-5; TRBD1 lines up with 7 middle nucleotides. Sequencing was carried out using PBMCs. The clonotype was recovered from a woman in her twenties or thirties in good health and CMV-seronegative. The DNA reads TGTGCCAGCAGCTACCGGGACAGACAAGAGACCCAGTACTTC. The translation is CASSYRDRQETQYF.